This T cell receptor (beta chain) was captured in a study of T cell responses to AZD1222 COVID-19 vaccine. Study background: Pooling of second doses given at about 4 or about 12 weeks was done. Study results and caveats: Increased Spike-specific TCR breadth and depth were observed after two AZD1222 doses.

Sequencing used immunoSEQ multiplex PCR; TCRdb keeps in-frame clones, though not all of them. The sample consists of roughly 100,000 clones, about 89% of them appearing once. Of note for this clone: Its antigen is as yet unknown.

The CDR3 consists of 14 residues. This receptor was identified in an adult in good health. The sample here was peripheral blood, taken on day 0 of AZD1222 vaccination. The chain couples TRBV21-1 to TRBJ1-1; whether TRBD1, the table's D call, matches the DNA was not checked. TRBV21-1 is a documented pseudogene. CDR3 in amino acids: CASSRNRGYTEAFF. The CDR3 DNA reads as TGTGCCAGCAGCAGAAACAGGGGATACACTGAAGCTTTCTTT.